Below, 9 T cell receptor beta chains from the same sample are listed, as sequenced in a study of shared clonotypes between healthy human individuals. Assay: immunoSEQ multiplex PCR; the TCRdb copy retains only in-frame clones and omits some. The sample records roughly 2,300,000 clones, around 93% being singletons. Input material: naive CD4+ T cells from PBMCs. Regarding subset: CD45RA+ positively selected. All receptors derive from a man younger than 35 in good health. Some clones in this sample may be carry-over from other donors' samples.

The DNA of the CDR3 is TGTGCCAGCTCTAAAGTTCACTCTGGGGCCAACGTCCTGACTTTC. Residues: CASSKVHSGANVLTF. The chain has TRBV18 and TRBJ2-6, with D hard to call. The V end lost 6 bases, the J end lost 0 bases, and 9 bases lay between the germline ends. Germline V CDR1 and CDR2: KGHSH, LQKENI. This CDR3 region has 15 residues.

This CDR3 is CASSLRAGGPPDEQFF. The CDR3 DNA is TGCGCCAGCAGCCTTCGAGCGGGAGGTCCCCCGGATGAGCAGTTCTTC. The chain employs TRBV5-1 and TRBJ2-1; TRBD2 matches at 9 bases. The CDR3 extends over 16 amino acids. CDR1 is SGHRS, CDR2 YFSETQ, per germline. The V and J ends lost 4 bases and 8 bases, in that order; junction bases with no gene match: 13.

This clone has only one observation. The chain joins TRBV2 to TRBJ2-3; D may be TRBD2 (5 bases). The V end lost 4 bases, the J end lost 13 bases, and 12 bases lay between the germline ends. The CDR3 extends over 11 amino acids. Germline V lookup: CDR1 SNHLY, CDR2 FYNNEI. The CDR3 coding sequence is TGTGCCAGCAGTGCGCGGGTCGATAAGTATTTT. Its protein is CASSARVDKYF.

The chain uses TRBV29-1 and TRBJ2-7, with D tentatively TRBD2 (5 bases). The CDR3 length is 12 residues. The V gene's germline CDR1 is SQVTM and CDR2 ANQGSEA. Trimming pared 7 bases from V and 2 bases from J, leaving 12 bases between. CDR3 sequence (DNA): TGCAGCGCTAGCCGTACCGCCTACGAGCAGTACTTC. This gives the protein CSASRTAYEQYF.

The chain is built from TRBV19 and TRBJ2-7; 7 bases are shared with TRBD1. CDR3 length equals 12 residues. Germline values: CDR1 LNHDA, CDR2 SQIVND (reference sequence). The junction had 9 bases not matched to a gene; V was cut back by 11 bases and J by 5 bases. CDR3 nucleotide sequence: TGTGCCTCCTCAAGGGACAGTGACGAGCAGTACTTC. Its translation is CASSRDSDEQYF. The full variable domain, with the rest looked up from reference TRBV19 and TRBJ2-7, is DGGITQSPKYLFRKEGQNVTLSCEQNLNHDAMYWYRQDPGQGLRLIYYSQIVNDFQKGDIAEGYSVSREKKESFPLTVTSAQKNPTAFYLCASSRDSDEQYFGPGTRLTVT.

This chain links TRBV9 with TRBJ2-7; D may be TRBD2 (6 bases). This CDR3 has 16 residues. Germline V gene data show CDR1 as SGDLS and CDR2 as YYNGEE. The V end was cut by 4 bases, the J end by 2 bases, with 19 bases between. CDR3: CASSPQDYYKAYEQYF. The CDR3 region has the DNA TGTGCCAGCAGCCCTCAGGACTATTACAAAGCCTACGAGCAGTACTTC.

About this clone: One end of the junction is discordant with germline, which a read error may explain. The chain's CDR3 is CASSLDLAGLVF. The CDR3 DNA reads as TGTGCCAGCAGCTTGGATCTAGCGGGATTGGTCTTC. The chain employs TRBV5-4 and TRBJ2-1; TRBD2 aligns across 9 bases. Germline V gene data show CDR1 as SGHNT and CDR2 as YYREEE (reference sequence). CDR3 length: 12 amino acids.

This clone was observed once. The V and J genes are TRBV15 and TRBJ2-1, with D perhaps TRBD2 (5 bases). There are 15 residues in the CDR3. V lost 1 base and J 7 bases, leaving 14 bases between the germline ends. Germline V lookup: CDR1 LNHNV, CDR2 YYDKDF (reference sequence). This chain's CDR3 is CATSRAVTGTNEQFF. The CDR3 DNA follows: TGTGCCACCAGCAGAGCGGTCACGGGAACTAATGAGCAGTTCTTC.

A single count supports this clone. This chain joins TRBV28 and TRBJ2-7; 10 nucleotides line up with TRBD2. The germline CDR1 and CDR2 sequences are MDHEN and SYDVKM. The CDR3 covers 16 residues. After removal of 0 bases from V and 5 bases from J, the junction contained 7 bases not matched to a gene. The CDR3 sequence is CASSLWASGRTNEQYF. The CDR3 nucleotides read TGTGCCAGCAGTTTATGGGCTAGCGGGAGAACGAACGAGCAGTACTTC.